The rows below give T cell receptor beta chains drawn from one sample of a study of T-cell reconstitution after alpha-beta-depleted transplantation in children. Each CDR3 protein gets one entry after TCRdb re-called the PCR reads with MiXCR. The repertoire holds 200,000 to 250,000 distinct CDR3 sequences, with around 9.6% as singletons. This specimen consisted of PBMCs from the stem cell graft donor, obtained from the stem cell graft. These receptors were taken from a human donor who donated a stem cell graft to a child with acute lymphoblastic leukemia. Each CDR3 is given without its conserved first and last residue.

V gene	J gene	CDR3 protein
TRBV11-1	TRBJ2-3	ASSRSGGAADTQY
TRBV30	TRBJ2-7	AWSYRNTGNEQY
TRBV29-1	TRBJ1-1	SVGKTNTEAF
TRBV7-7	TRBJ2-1	ASSLDRYNEQF
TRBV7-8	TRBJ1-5	ASSLAQLNSNQPQH
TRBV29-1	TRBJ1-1	SAQLNTEAF
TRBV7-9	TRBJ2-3	ASSFTPGGGTDTQY
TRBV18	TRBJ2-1	ASSPTTGTGGVKF
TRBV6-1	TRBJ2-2	ASSRGVPHTGELF
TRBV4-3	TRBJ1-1	ASSQDLRVTEAF
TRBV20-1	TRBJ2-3	SATSPAENTDTQY
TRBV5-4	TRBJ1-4	ASSSSGVNEKLF
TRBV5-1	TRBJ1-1	ASSFGDRTNTEAF
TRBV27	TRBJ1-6	ASSLSRVSSYNSPLH
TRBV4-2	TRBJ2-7	ASSQAEGQGSYEQY
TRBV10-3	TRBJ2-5	ATSFSTYQETQY
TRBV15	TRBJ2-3	ATSSFPRDAGGTDTQY
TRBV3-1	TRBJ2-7	ASSQDWEGVQQY
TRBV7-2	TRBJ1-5	ASSFSMDSNQPQH
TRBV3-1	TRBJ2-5	ASSPGQGVEETQY
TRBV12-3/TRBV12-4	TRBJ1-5	ASSLAQTGVIGQPQH
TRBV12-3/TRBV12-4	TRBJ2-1	ASSLVSGARDEQF
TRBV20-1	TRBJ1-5	SATGLNQPQH